What follows are 27 T cell receptor beta chains derived from one specimen sequenced in a study of OX40 agonist ivuxolimab in advanced cancers. TCRdb's copy holds only in-frame clones and misses some; the assay was immunoSEQ multiplex PCR. The data hold about 77,000 clones, with roughly 87% observed a single time. The sequenced sample was CD4+ or CD8+ T cells sorted from blood, obtained in a trial of the OX40 agonist ivuxolimab. The receptors shown here come from an adult with an advanced solid tumor such as melanoma, head and neck, liver or kidney cancer.

The chain links TRBV28 to TRBJ1-3; D uncertain. The CDR3 spans 15 residues. Trimming removed 6 bases at V and 0 bases at J, with 12 bases between. The V gene's germline CDR1 is MDHEN and CDR2 SYDVKM. The DNA of the CDR3 is TGTGCCAGCAGGTTGGGAGGTCCCTCTGGAAACACCATATATTTT. This encodes CASRLGGPSGNTIYF.

The rearrangement joins TRBV11-2 to TRBJ2-3; D is unclear. CDR1 and CDR2 (germline): SGHAT, FQNNGV. The CDR3 is 15 residues long. The V and J ends lost 1 base and 1 base respectively, with 9 bases between them. The chain's CDR3 is CASSLVGQGTDTQYF. CDR3 nucleotides: TGTGCCAGCAGCTTAGTAGGGCAGGGCACAGATACGCAGTATTTT. The complete variable domain, with remaining parts taken from reference TRBV11-2 and TRBJ2-3, reads EAGVAQSPRYKIIEKRQSVAFWCNPISGHATLYWYQQILGQGPKLLIQFQNNGVVDDSQLPKDRFSAERLKGVDSTLKIQPAKLEDSAVYLCASSLVGQGTDTQYFGPGTRLTVL.

J is TRBJ2-7 and V is TRBV7-9; a possible D gene is TRBD2 (5 bases). V was pared by 5 bases and J by 4 bases, with 18 bases between. Germline V lookup: CDR1 SEHNR, CDR2 FQNEAQ (reference sequence). The CDR3 spans 15 residues. This CDR3 reads CASSPPVTGFYEQYF. CDR3 coding DNA: TGTGCCAGCAGCCCGCCCGTCACGGGGTTTTACGAGCAGTACTTC.

The DNA for the CDR3 is TGTGCCAGCAGCTTAGATTCAGGGAGGTACAATGAGCAGTTCTTC. Amino acid sequence: CASSLDSGRYNEQFF. This chain uses TRBV11-2 with TRBJ2-1; possible D gene TRBD2, 6 bases. The CDR3 spans 15 residues. Germline loops: CDR1 SGHAT, CDR2 FQNNGV. Between the trimmed V and J ends, which lost 0 bases and 4 bases, there was a span of 10 bases.

This rearrangement joins TRBV28 to TRBJ2-3; 10 nucleotides line up with TRBD2. The CDR3 runs 15 residues. Germline loops: CDR1 MDHEN, CDR2 SYDVKM. Trimming took 7 bases from V and 1 from J; bases not matched to a gene: 5. The DNA for the CDR3 is TGTGCCAGCAAGCCTAGCGGGAGAGGCACAGATACGCAGTATTTT. This sequence encodes CASKPSGRGTDTQYF.

The CDR3 reads CASSPASRSGNTIYF. CDR3 coding DNA: TGTGCCAGCAGCCCCGCCAGCCGCTCTGGAAACACCATATATTTT. The rearrangement links TRBV7-2 to TRBJ1-3; no reliable D call. The length of the CDR3 is 15 residues. Per germline, CDR1 SGHTA and CDR2 FQGNSA. V shed 5 bases and J shed 0 bases, with 11 bases lying between them.

V and J are TRBV7-3 and TRBJ1-1; TRBD1 agrees at 9 bases. CDR3 length: 15 amino acids. Germline V CDR1 and CDR2: SGHTA, FQGTGA. The V segment lost 6 bases and the J segment 5 bases; nucleotides outside the gene matches: 10. This chain's CDR3 is CASSPTGGALTEAFF. The CDR3 DNA sequence: TGTGCCAGCAGTCCTACAGGGGGCGCTTTGACTGAAGCTTTCTTT.

The rearrangement joins TRBV6-5 to TRBJ1-1; TRBD1 is a possible D gene (6 bases). The CDR3 is made up of 15 amino acids. Looked up from germline, CDR1 is MNHEY and CDR2 is SVGAGI. V was cut by 0 bases and J by 4 bases, with 12 bases left in between. The CDR3: CASSYSQGLGTEAFF. DNA of the CDR3: TGTGCCAGCAGTTACTCCCAGGGGCTTGGCACTGAAGCTTTCTTT.

The chain links TRBV7-2 to TRBJ2-3, with D unresolved. Looked up from germline, CDR1 is SGHTA and CDR2 is FQGNSA. Trimming took off 5 bases at V and 1 base at J, with 4 bases between the two ends. The CDR3 runs to 12 residues. This CDR3 is CASSGRTDTQYF. DNA of the CDR3: TGTGCCAGCAGCGGGCGCACAGATACGCAGTATTTT.

This chain joins TRBV19 and TRBJ2-2, with a tentative D call TRBD2 (5 bases). Trimming stripped 3 bases from V and 8 bases from J, with 7 bases between. Germline V CDR1 and CDR2: LNHDA, SQIVND (reference sequence). This CDR3 is 12 amino acids long. The CDR3 nucleotides are TGTGCCAGTAGTATCCGGGGTGGGGAGCTGTTTTTT. Protein: CASSIRGGELFF.

The V gene is TRBV5-1, the J gene TRBJ2-7; D not certain. Germline loops: CDR1 SGHRS, CDR2 YFSETQ. The CDR3 extends over 14 amino acids. Trimming removed 4 bases from V and 0 bases from J, with 11 bases in between. The CDR3: CASSPVEISYEQYF. As DNA, the CDR3 is TGCGCCAGCAGCCCGGTGGAGATCTCCTACGAGCAGTACTTC. The full variable domain, rest sourced from reference TRBV5-1 and TRBJ2-7, is KAGVTQTPRYLIKTRGQQVTLSCSPISGHRSVSWYQQTPGQGLQFLFEYFSETQRNKGNFPGRFSGRQFSNSRSEMNVSTLELGDSALYLCASSPVEISYEQYFGPGTRLTVT.

V is TRBV29-1 and J is TRBJ1-5; the D is unclear. The CDR3 runs 13 residues. Trimming stripped 6 bases from V and 3 bases from J, with 12 bases between. Germline loops: CDR1 SQVTM, CDR2 ANQGSEA. In DNA form, the CDR3 reads TGCAGCGTCCTCCCGGATTACAATCAGCCCCAGCATTTT. It encodes CSVLPDYNQPQHF.

This clone was seen only once. V usage is TRBV6-6 and J usage is TRBJ1-4; D is ambiguous. Germline CDR1 MNHNY, CDR2 SVGAGI (reference sequence). The CDR3 sequence is 14 residues long. Trimming cost V 7 bases and J 7 bases, with 16 bases left between them. The CDR3 coding sequence is TGTGCCAGCATCGGGCAGAAGGGCGCTGAAAAACTGTTTTTT. This gives the protein CASIGQKGAEKLFF.

The chain uses TRBV4-2 and TRBJ1-1; 7 bases align to TRBD1. Germline lookup yields CDR1 LGHNA and CDR2 YNFKEQ. With 5 bases clipped from V and 0 bases from J, the junction kept 6 bases outside the gene matches. This CDR3 is 15 amino acids long. In DNA, the CDR3 is TGTGCCAGCAGCTCAGGGGGGAAAATGAACACTGAAGCTTTCTTT. It specifies CASSSGGKMNTEAFF.

The V call is TRBV19, the J call TRBJ2-1, with 7 bases that match TRBD2. This CDR3 contains 15 residues. CDR1 and CDR2 (germline): LNHDA, SQIVND (reference sequence). The V and J ends lost 2 bases and 6 bases, in that order; junction bases with no gene match: 7. This chain's CDR3 is CASSISKTSSNEQFF. CDR3 sequence (DNA): TGTGCCAGTAGTATAAGCAAGACTAGCTCCAATGAGCAGTTCTTC.

This chain joins TRBV4-3 and TRBJ2-7, with D unresolved. Trimming took off 1 base at V and 6 bases at J, with 16 bases between the two ends. The CDR3 sequence is 15 residues long. Germline-derived CDR1 and CDR2 are LGHNA and YSLEER. CDR3 residues: CASSQGFLSGFEQYF. CDR3 coding DNA: TGCGCCAGCAGCCAAGGTTTCCTGTCCGGGTTCGAGCAGTACTTC.

The CDR3 loop reads CASKQGPETQYF. The CDR3 nucleotides are TGTGCCAGCAAACAGGGACCGGAGACCCAGTACTTC. The chain has TRBV2 and TRBJ2-5; a weak D match, TRBD1 (6 bases). With 7 bases removed from V and 5 bases from J, the gap between germline ends came to 11 bases. CDR1 SNHLY and CDR2 FYNNEI come from the germline V gene. The CDR3 length is 12 residues.

V is TRBV11-2 and J is TRBJ2-3; D is unclear. Trimming removed 3 bases at V and 6 bases at J, with 7 bases between. Germline CDR1 SGHAT, CDR2 FQNNGV. This CDR3 region has 12 residues. The CDR3 sequence: CASSFPWDTQYF. Here the CDR3 DNA reads TGTGCCAGCAGCTTCCCTTGGGATACGCAGTATTTT.

The V and J genes are TRBV6-5 and TRBJ2-1, with 9 bases identical to TRBD2. The V and J ends lost 3 bases and 9 bases, in that order; junction bases with no gene match: 9. Germline-derived CDR1 and CDR2 are MNHEY and SVGAGI. The CDR3 has 15 amino acids. The CDR3 bases are TGTGCCAGCAGTTATGCGGGGGGGGCCCCGGGTGAGCAGTTCTTC. Protein sequence: CASSYAGGAPGEQFF.

V is TRBV5-6 and J is TRBJ2-5, with D possibly TRBD1 on 6 matching bases. The V gene lost 0 bases and the J gene lost 0 bases, with 9 bases spanning the gap. The V gene's germline CDR1 is SGHDT and CDR2 YYEEEE. The CDR3 has 15 residues. The CDR3, as DNA: TGTGCCAGCAGCTTGGTCGACAGGAACCAAGAGACCCAGTACTTC. As protein: CASSLVDRNQETQYF. Full variable domain (remainder filled in from reference TRBV5-6 and TRBJ2-5): DAGVTQSPTHLIKTRGQQVTLRCSPKSGHDTVSWYQQALGQGPQFIFQYYEEEERQRGNFPDRFSGHQFPNYSSELNVNALLLGDSALYLCASSLVDRNQETQYFGPGTRLLVL.

The chain combines TRBV6-5 with TRBJ1-3; D not resolved. V was clipped by 2 bases and J by 1 base, with 6 bases between them. CDR3 length equals 14 residues. The germline gives CDR1 MNHEY, CDR2 SVGAGI. The CDR3, as DNA: TGTGCCAGCAGTTACCGGGGATCTGGAAACACCATATATTTT. Its translation is CASSYRGSGNTIYF.

In this sample, this clone turned up once. This rearrangement joins TRBV28 to TRBJ2-2; 10 bases align to TRBD1. The junction had 3 bases not matched to a gene; V was cut back by 2 bases and J by 6 bases. The CDR3 has 15 amino acids. The germline gives CDR1 MDHEN, CDR2 SYDVKM. Here the CDR3 reads CASSLGTGDPGELFF. The CDR3 DNA sequence: TGTGCCAGCAGTTTAGGGACAGGGGATCCCGGGGAGCTGTTTTTT.

The chain employs TRBV27 and TRBJ1-1; no reliable D call. V was cut by 3 bases and J by 3 bases, with 8 bases left in between. The CDR3 runs to 13 residues. CDR1 and CDR2 (germline): MNHEY, SMNVEV (reference sequence). Here the CDR3 DNA reads TGTGCCAGCAGTTTCCAAACATACACTGAAGCTTTCTTT. Its translation: CASSFQTYTEAFF.

This chain connects TRBV6-6 to TRBJ1-2; D gene uncertain. V shed 5 bases and J shed 0 bases, with 7 bases lying between them. Germline CDR1 and CDR2: MNHNY and SVGAGI (reference sequence). This CDR3 is built from 13 residues. CDR3 in amino acids: CASSQSSNYGYTF. In nucleotides, the CDR3 is TGTGCCAGCAGTCAGAGTTCTAACTATGGCTACACCTTC.

The rearrangement links TRBV7-2 to TRBJ2-3, with TRBD2 matching over 14 bases. The V segment lost 5 bases and the J segment 9 bases; nucleotides outside the gene matches: 7. This CDR3 comprises 15 residues. Looked up from germline, CDR1 is SGHTA and CDR2 is FQGNSA. CDR3 sequence (DNA): TGTGCCAGCAGCCCACCGGGACTAGCGGGAGTCACGCAGTATTTT. Translating gives CASSPPGLAGVTQYF. Full variable domain (outside the CDR3, taken from reference TRBV7-2 and TRBJ2-3): GAGVSQSPSNKVTEKGKDVELRCDPISGHTALYWYRQSLGQGLEFLIYFQGNSAPDKSGLPSDRFSAERTGGSVSTLTIQRTQQEDSAVYLCASSPPGLAGVTQYFGPGTRLTVL.

V usage is TRBV29-1 and J usage is TRBJ2-1; D is perhaps TRBD2 (5 bases). Between the trimmed V and J ends, which lost 4 bases and 10 bases, there was a span of 14 bases. The CDR3 runs 12 residues. Germline values: CDR1 SQVTM, CDR2 ANQGSEA. The CDR3 reads CSVAQTRGEQFF. DNA for the CDR3: TGCAGCGTTGCTCAAACCAGAGGGGAGCAGTTCTTC.

V is TRBV27 and J is TRBJ2-3; D not certain. There are 13 residues in the CDR3. CDR1 is MNHEY and CDR2 is SMNVEV in the germline V gene (reference sequence). Trimming left V 2 bases short and J 4 bases short, with 7 bases between. DNA for the CDR3: TGTGCCAGCAGTTTAAACCGCCCAGATACGCAGTATTTT. It specifies CASSLNRPDTQYF.